A single sample gave rise to the 21 T cell receptor beta chains below, sequenced in a study of T-cell reconstitution after alpha-beta-depleted transplantation in children. The TCRbeta library was prepared with unique molecular identifiers. TCRdb itself ran the PCR reads through MiXCR, one entry per CDR3 protein. The sample shows 90,000 to 100,000 distinct CDR3 sequences, roughly a quarter of them seen only once. Sequencing used PBMCs, obtained before TCRalphabeta/CD19-depleted stem cell transplant. The receptor source for this set is a boy under 10 years old with acute lymphoblastic leukemia, due to receive a stem cell transplant.

This chain connects TRBV28 to TRBJ2-3, with TRBD1 identical over 7 bases. With V trimmed by 3 bases and J by 6 bases, 6 bases remained unmatched. Germline values: CDR1 MDHEN, CDR2 SYDVKM. This CDR3 comprises 14 residues. The CDR3: CASSFTDRTDTQYF. In nucleotides, the CDR3 is TGTGCCAGCAGTTTCACGGACAGGACCGATACGCAGTATTTT.

This clonotype was counted between two and nine times. The rearrangement links TRBV21-1 to TRBJ1-2; TRBD1, as called in the table, went unchecked against the DNA. TRBV21-1 is described as a pseudogene. The CDR3 runs to 15 residues. This chain's CDR3 is CASSKTPPVMVCYTF. For the CDR3, the DNA is TGTGCCAGCAGCAAAACCCCCCCAGTAATGGTGTGCTACACCTTC.

This clonotype was found a few times. This rearrangement joins TRBV9 to TRBJ2-4, with 8 nucleotides matching TRBD1. V trimming: 4 bases; J trimming: 9 bases; junction bases outside the gene matches: 12. Germline CDR1 SGDLS, CDR2 YYNGEE. CDR3 length: 15 amino acids. This CDR3 reads CASSPGTGFDGIQYF. CDR3 bases: TGTGCCAGCAGCCCAGGGACAGGATTTGACGGCATTCAGTACTTC.

The chain joins TRBV20-1 to TRBJ2-5, with D perhaps given as TRBD1 or TRBD2 (5 bases each). Trimming pared 3 bases from V and 5 bases from J, leaving 19 bases between. The CDR3 runs 15 residues. CDR1 and CDR2 (germline): DFQATT, SNEGSKA (reference sequence). CDR3 loop: CSASFPSWGGETQYF. The CDR3 DNA reads as TGCAGTGCTAGTTTTCCCTCATGGGGCGGGGAGACCCAGTACTTC.

This chain joins TRBV28 and TRBJ1-1; D is perhaps TRBD1 (5 bases). The CDR3 runs to 16 residues. The germline V and J ends were trimmed by 6 bases and 1 base, with 18 bases remaining between them. Germline values: CDR1 MDHEN, CDR2 SYDVKM. For the CDR3, the DNA is TGTGCCAGCAGGCTTAGAAGTACAGGACCGAACACTGAAGCTTTCTTT. It yields the protein CASRLRSTGPNTEAFF.

This clonotype was detected only a few times. The chain joins TRBV10-3 to TRBJ2-3; TRBD2 matches at 7 bases. This CDR3 has 13 amino acids. Unmatched junction bases numbered 4, after V lost 7 bases and J lost 3 bases. The germline CDR1 and CDR2 sequences are ENHRY and SYGVKD. DNA for the CDR3: TGTGCCATCACAGCGGGATTGACAGATACGCAGTATTTT. Protein sequence: CAITAGLTDTQYF.

With respect to this clonotype: A read error may explain this, as a much larger clone is one base away. As DNA, the CDR3 is TGCAGTGCCGGGAGTCTAGCGCGGGCAGATACGCAGTATTTT. It yields the protein CSAGSLARADTQYF. The chain employs TRBV20-1 and TRBJ2-3; D perhaps matches TRBD2 (6 bases). Germline CDR1 reads DFQATT; CDR2 reads SNEGSKA (reference sequence). CDR3 size: 14 residues. The germline V and J ends were trimmed by 6 bases and 4 bases, with 17 bases remaining between them.

This clonotype showed up just a few times. CDR3 nucleotides: TGTGCCAGCAGTTACTCTTGGGACAGGGAGAGCACAGATACGCAGTATTTT. Encoded protein: CASSYSWDRESTDTQYF. The V and J genes are TRBV6-5 and TRBJ2-3; 9 bases are shared with TRBD1. Trimming cost V 0 bases and J 0 bases; bases outside gene matches: 4. The V gene's germline CDR1 is MNHEY and CDR2 SVGAGI. The CDR3 consists of 17 residues.

V and J are TRBV5-4 and TRBJ2-1; 8 bases agree with TRBD2. CDR3 length equals 15 residues. V shed 1 base, J shed 6 bases, and the junction held 6 bases outside the gene matches. From germline, CDR1 is SGHNT and CDR2 YYREEE (reference sequence). For the CDR3, the DNA is TGTGCCAGCAGCTTGAGGGCGGGAGGAGGCAATGAGCAGTTCTTC. This translates into CASSLRAGGGNEQFF.

The V call is TRBV7-9, the J call TRBJ2-5; no definite D call. Per germline, CDR1 SEHNR and CDR2 FQNEAQ (reference sequence). V was cut by 2 bases and J by 3 bases, with 13 bases left in between. This CDR3 comprises 15 residues. CDR3 in amino acids: CASSLKSGLEETQYF. The CDR3 DNA sequence: TGTGCCAGCAGCTTAAAGTCGGGCCTAGAAGAGACCCAGTACTTC.

This clonotype turned up a few times. This chain connects TRBV20-1 to TRBJ2-1; 7 bases are a match to TRBD2. CDR3 size: 15 residues. With 6 bases clipped from V and 6 bases from J, the junction kept 14 bases outside the gene matches. Germline V gene sequence: CDR1 DFQATT, CDR2 SNEGSKA (reference sequence). As DNA, the CDR3 is TGCAGTGCCCCCAAGGGCGGGAGACGCCGCAATGAGCAGTTCTTC. Its protein product is CSAPKGGRRRNEQFF.

The chain links TRBV20-1 to TRBJ2-1; TRBD2 agrees at 8 bases. V dropped 3 bases and J dropped 2; count of bases not matched to a gene: 9. The CDR3 spans 16 residues. CDR1 and CDR2 (germline): DFQATT, SNEGSKA (reference sequence). CDR3 DNA: TGCAGTGCTAGGGAGTGGGGGCGGGAGGCCTACAATGAGCAGTTCTTC. It is translated as CSAREWGREAYNEQFF.

This sequence joins TRBV18 and TRBJ1-6; TRBD1 matches at 7 bases. V was clipped by 8 bases and J by 7 bases; unmatched bases: 5. The CDR3 is 13 amino acids. Germline V gene data show CDR1 as KGHSH and CDR2 as LQKENI. The CDR3 reads CASKPDRNSPLHF. In DNA form, the CDR3 reads TGTGCCAGCAAGCCGGACAGGAATTCACCCCTCCACTTT.

As concerns this clonotype: No DNA is shown, since the ends of the CDR3 on it are uncertain; the CDR3 is the one TCRdb lists. CDR3 loop: CAISEWGQGSEQHF. The chain uses TRBV10-3 and TRBJ2-7; the tabulated D call, TRBD1, remains unverified against the DNA. The CDR3 is 14 residues long, counting both termini. Germline V gene lookup returns CDR1 ENHRY and CDR2 SYGVKD.

The chain recombines TRBV21-1 with TRBJ2-1; TRBD1 reflects the table's D call only, with no check against the DNA. TRBV21-1 is a known pseudogene. The CDR3 is 15 amino acids. The CDR3: CASSKTGLPYNEQFF. For the CDR3, the DNA is TGTGCCAGCAGCAAGACAGGGCTACCCTACAATGAGCAGTTCTTC.

The gene calls are TRBV20-1 and TRBJ2-1; 7 nucleotides line up with TRBD2. In germline, CDR1 is DFQATT, CDR2 SNEGSKA (reference sequence). The length of the CDR3 is 14 residues. Germline trimming cut 6 bases from V and 2 bases from J; bases unmatched to any gene: 7. The CDR3 sequence is CSARRGGAYNEQFF. For the CDR3, the DNA is TGCAGTGCCCGAAGGGGAGGGGCCTACAATGAGCAGTTCTTC.

The V and J genes are TRBV6-1 and TRBJ2-7; 7 nucleotides line up with TRBD2. V shed 3 bases, J shed 3 bases, and the junction held 8 bases outside the gene matches. The length of the CDR3 is 15 residues. Germline CDR1 MNHNS, CDR2 SASEGT. The CDR3 DNA reads TGTGCCAGCAGTGAGATCGTGGGGAGGGGCTACGAGCAGTACTTC. Its protein is CASSEIVGRGYEQYF.

This clonotype turned up a few times. This chain connects TRBV5-1 to TRBJ1-1, with TRBD1 matching 8 bases. Germline values: CDR1 SGHRS, CDR2 YFSETQ. The CDR3 sequence is 15 residues long. J gave up 1 base and V 4 bases, and 6 bases lay outside the gene matches. CDR3 bases: TGCGCCAGCAGCATACCACAGGGGGGGAACACTGAAGCTTTCTTT. This translates into CASSIPQGGNTEAFF.

This clonotype was detected a few times. The V and J genes are TRBV6-2 or TRBV6-3 and TRBJ2-4, with 8 bases that match TRBD2. J lost 3 bases, V lost 4 bases, and 20 bases had no gene match. The CDR3 runs 20 residues. The germline V gene encodes CDR1 MNHEY and CDR2 SVGEGT. This chain's CDR3 is CASSSNPSGSTGINKNIQYF. Written as DNA, the CDR3 is TGTGCCAGCAGTTCGAACCCGAGCGGGAGCACGGGAATCAACAAAAACATTCAGTACTTC.

This clonotype has only a few counts. The chain is built from TRBV20-1 and TRBJ1-5, with a tentative D call TRBD1 (6 bases). V lost 6 bases and J 7 bases, leaving 19 bases between the germline ends. Germline loops: CDR1 DFQATT, CDR2 SNEGSKA (reference sequence). The CDR3 length is 14 residues. The CDR3 reads CSASGGARGQPQHF. In DNA form, the CDR3 reads TGCAGTGCCTCGGGGGGGGCTCGTGGCCAGCCCCAGCATTTT.

This chain connects TRBV16 to TRBJ2-1; TRBD2 might be the D (5 bases). The CDR3 covers 14 residues. Germline V gene sequence: CDR1 KGHSY, CDR2 FQNENV. V lost 0 bases and J lost 6, with 9 bases in between. The DNA for the CDR3 is TGTGCCAGCAGCCAATCTCGGGGTGGCAATGAGCAGTTCTTC. Translating gives CASSQSRGGNEQFF.